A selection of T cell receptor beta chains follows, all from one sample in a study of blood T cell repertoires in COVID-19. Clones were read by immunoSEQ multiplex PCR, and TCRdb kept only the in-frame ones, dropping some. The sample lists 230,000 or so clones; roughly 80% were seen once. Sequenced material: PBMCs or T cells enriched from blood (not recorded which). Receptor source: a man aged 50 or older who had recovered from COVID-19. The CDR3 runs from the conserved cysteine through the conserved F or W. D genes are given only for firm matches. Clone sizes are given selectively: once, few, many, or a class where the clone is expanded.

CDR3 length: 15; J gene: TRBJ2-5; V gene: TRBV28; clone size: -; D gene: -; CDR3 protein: CASSLPKGEMETQYF; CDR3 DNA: TGTGCCAGCAGTTTACCCAAAGGGGAAATGGAGACCCAGTACTTC
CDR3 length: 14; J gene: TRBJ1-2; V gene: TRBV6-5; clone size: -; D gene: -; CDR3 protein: CASRTGDSFNGYTF; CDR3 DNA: TGTGCCAGCAGAACGGGCGACAGTTTCAATGGCTACACCTTC
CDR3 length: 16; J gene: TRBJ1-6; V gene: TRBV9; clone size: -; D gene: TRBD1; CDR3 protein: CASSVLGTGDNSPLHF; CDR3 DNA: TGTGCCAGCAGCGTTCTTGGGACAGGGGATAATTCACCCCTCCACTTT
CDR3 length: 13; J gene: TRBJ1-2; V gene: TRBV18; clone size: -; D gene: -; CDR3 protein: CASRQRNDYGYTF; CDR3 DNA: TGTGCCAGCCGACAGAGGAATGACTATGGCTACACCTTC
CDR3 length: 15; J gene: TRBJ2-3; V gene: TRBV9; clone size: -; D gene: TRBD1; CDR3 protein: CASSAYQGDTDTQYF; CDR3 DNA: TGTGCCAGCAGCGCTTACCAGGGGGACACAGATACGCAGTATTTT
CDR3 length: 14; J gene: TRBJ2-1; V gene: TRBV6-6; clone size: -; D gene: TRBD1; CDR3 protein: CASTWTGAYNEQFF; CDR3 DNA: TGTGCCAGCACCTGGACAGGGGCTTACAATGAGCAGTTCTTC
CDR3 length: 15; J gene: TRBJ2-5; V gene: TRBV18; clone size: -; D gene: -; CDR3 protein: CASSPPQRPQETQYF; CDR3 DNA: TGTGCCAGCTCACCACCGCAGCGACCACAAGAGACCCAGTACTTC
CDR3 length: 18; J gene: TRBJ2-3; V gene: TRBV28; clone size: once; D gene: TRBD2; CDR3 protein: CASSLIGTSGASTDTQYF; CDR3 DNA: TGTGCCAGCAGTTTAATAGGGACTAGCGGGGCTAGCACAGATACGCAGTATTTT
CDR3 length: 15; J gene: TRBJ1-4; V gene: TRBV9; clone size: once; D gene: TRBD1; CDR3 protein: CASSRTGFRDEKLFF; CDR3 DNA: TGTGCCAGCAGCCGGACAGGCTTTAGGGATGAAAAACTGTTTTTT
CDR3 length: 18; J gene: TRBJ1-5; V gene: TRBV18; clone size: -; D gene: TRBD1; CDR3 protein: CASSPDWAGGAGGQPQHF; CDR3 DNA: TGTGCCAGCTCACCGGATTGGGCAGGGGGCGCGGGGGGGCAGCCCCAGCATTTT
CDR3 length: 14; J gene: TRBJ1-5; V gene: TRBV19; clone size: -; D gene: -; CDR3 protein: CASSIKLGNQPQHF; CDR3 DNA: TGTGCCAGTAGTATCAAGCTAGGCAATCAGCCCCAGCATTTT
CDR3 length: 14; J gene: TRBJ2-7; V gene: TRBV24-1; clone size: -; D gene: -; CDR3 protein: CATSDLEGGHEQYF; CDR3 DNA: TGTGCCACCAGTGATTTGGAGGGTGGGCACGAGCAGTACTTC
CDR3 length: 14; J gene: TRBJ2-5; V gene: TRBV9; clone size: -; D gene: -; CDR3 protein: CASSPYRGGETQYF; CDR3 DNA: TGTGCCAGCAGTCCCTACAGGGGAGGTGAGACCCAGTACTTC
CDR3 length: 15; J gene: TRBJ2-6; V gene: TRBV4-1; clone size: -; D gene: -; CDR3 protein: CASSQPGSGANVLTF; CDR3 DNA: TGCGCCAGCAGCCAACCAGGCTCTGGGGCCAACGTCCTGACTTTC
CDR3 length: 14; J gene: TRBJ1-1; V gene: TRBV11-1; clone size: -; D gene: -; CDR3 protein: CASSLGHLNTEAFF; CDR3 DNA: TGTGCCAGCAGCTTAGGACACCTGAACACTGAAGCTTTCTTT
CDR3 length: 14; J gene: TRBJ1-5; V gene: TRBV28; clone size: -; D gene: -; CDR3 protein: CASSIQGSNQPQHF; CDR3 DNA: TGTGCCAGCAGCATACAGGGTAGCAATCAGCCCCAGCATTTT
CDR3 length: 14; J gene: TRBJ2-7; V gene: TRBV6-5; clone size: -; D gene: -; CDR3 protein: CASRFSPGAYEQYF; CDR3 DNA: TGTGCCAGCAGGTTCTCTCCGGGGGCCTACGAGCAGTACTTC
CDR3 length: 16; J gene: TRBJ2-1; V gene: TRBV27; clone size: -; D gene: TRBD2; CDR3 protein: CASSLNGGASFNEQFF; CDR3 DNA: TGTGCCAGCAGTTTGAACGGGGGGGCCAGTTTCAATGAGCAGTTCTTC
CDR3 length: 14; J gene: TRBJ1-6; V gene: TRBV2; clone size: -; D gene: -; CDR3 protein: CASRLTGNNSPLHF; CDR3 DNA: TGTGCCAGCAGGCTAACAGGGAACAATTCACCCCTCCACTTT
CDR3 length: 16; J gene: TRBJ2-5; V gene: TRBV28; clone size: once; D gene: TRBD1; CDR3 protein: CASTTPGTGRQETQYF; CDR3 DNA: TGTGCCAGCACGACCCCCGGGACAGGCCGACAAGAGACCCAGTACTTC
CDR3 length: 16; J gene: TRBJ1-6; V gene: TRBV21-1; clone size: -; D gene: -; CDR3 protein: CASSKAPGTYNSPLHF; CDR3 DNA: TGTGCCAGCAGCAAAGCCCCCGGTACTTATAATTCACCCCTCCACTTT
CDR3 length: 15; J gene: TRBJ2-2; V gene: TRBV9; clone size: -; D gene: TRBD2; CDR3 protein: CASSASGINTGELFF; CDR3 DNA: TGTGCCAGCAGTGCTAGCGGGATTAACACCGGGGAGCTGTTTTTT
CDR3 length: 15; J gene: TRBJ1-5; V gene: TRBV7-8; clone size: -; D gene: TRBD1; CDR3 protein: CASSLGQGAWQPQHF; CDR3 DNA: TGTGCCAGCAGCTTAGGCCAGGGGGCCTGGCAGCCCCAGCATTTT
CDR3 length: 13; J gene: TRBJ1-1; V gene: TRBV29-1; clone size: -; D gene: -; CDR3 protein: CSVADGGNAEAFF; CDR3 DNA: TGCAGCGTAGCTGACGGGGGGAACGCTGAAGCTTTCTTT
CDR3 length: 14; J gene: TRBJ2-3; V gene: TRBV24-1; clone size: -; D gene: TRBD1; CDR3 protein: CATSGDRGTDTQYF; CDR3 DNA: TGTGCCACCAGTGGGGACAGGGGAACAGATACGCAGTATTTT
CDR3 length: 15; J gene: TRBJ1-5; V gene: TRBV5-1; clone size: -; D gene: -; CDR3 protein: CASSLDSGGNQPQHF; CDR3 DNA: TGCGCCAGCAGCTTGGATTCGGGGGGCAATCAGCCCCAGCATTTT
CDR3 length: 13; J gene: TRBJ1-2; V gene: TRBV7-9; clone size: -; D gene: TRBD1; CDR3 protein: CASSTRQGDGYTF; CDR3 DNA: TGTGCCAGCAGCACCCGACAGGGGGATGGCTACACCTTC
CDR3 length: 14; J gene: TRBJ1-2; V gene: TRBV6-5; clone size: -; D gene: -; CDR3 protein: CASSRRLGDYGYTF; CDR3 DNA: TGTGCCAGCAGTCGAAGATTGGGAGACTATGGCTACACCTTC